The 9 T cell receptor beta chains listed next were all sequenced from one sample in a study of blood T cell repertoires in COVID-19. The repertoire was sequenced with immunoSEQ multiplex PCR; TCRdb's copy has only in-frame clones and lacks some. This repertoire shows roughly 170,000 clones, roughly 83% found once; its top ten account for approximately 4.4%. The sample consisted of PBMCs or T cells enriched from blood (not recorded which). The receptor set was obtained from a woman in her fifties or sixties who had recovered from COVID-19.

This chain joins TRBV5-1 and TRBJ2-5, with 12 bases aligning to TRBD1. CDR3 length equals 18 residues. CDR1 SGHRS and CDR2 YFSETQ come from the germline V gene. J gave up 4 bases and V 4 bases, and 14 bases lay outside the gene matches. In DNA form, the CDR3 reads TGCGCCAGCAGCACCGGGACAGGGGGCTTATCGCCAAGAGAGACCCAGTACTTC. Translated, it gives CASSTGTGGLSPRETQYF.

This clone was picked up a small number of times. This chain uses TRBV19 with TRBJ1-2; TRBD1 agrees at 8 bases. CDR3 length: 15 amino acids. Germline V CDR1 and CDR2: LNHDA, SQIVND (reference sequence). V shed 6 bases and J 2 bases; nucleotides not matched to a gene: 8. CDR3: CASRPSGQANYGYTF. As DNA, the CDR3 is TGTGCCAGTAGGCCATCGGGACAGGCCAACTATGGCTACACCTTC.

V and J are TRBV25-1 and TRBJ1-6, with a tentative D call TRBD1 (5 bases). This CDR3 spans 16 amino acids. Germline V gene sequence: CDR1 MGHDK, CDR2 SYGVNS. Trimming removed 6 bases at V and 5 bases at J, with 17 bases between. The CDR3 DNA is TGTGCCAGCAGGGAGGGCGGTAGGGGCAATAATTCACCCCTCCACTTT. Translation gives CASREGGRGNNSPLHF.

The gene calls are TRBV21-1 and TRBJ2-1; the table's D call TRBD2 went unverified against the DNA. TRBV21-1 is given as a pseudogene. There are 16 residues in the CDR3. CDR3 amino acids: CASSNRLVSSYNEQFF. The CDR3 coding sequence is TGTGCCAGCAGCAACCGACTAGTCAGCTCCTACAATGAGCAGTTCTTC.

This clone was counted only a few times. V is TRBV6-4 and J is TRBJ2-1; 9 bases align to TRBD2. The CDR3 is 16 residues long. Losses at the gene ends were 2 bases for V and 4 bases for J; bases not matched to a gene: 6. Germline values: CDR1 MRHNA, CDR2 SNTAGT. Here the CDR3 reads CASSDERRGGYNEQFF. The CDR3 DNA reads TGTGCCAGCAGTGACGAGCGGCGGGGGGGATACAATGAGCAGTTCTTC.

This clone came up a few times. V is TRBV6-5 and J is TRBJ2-1; no clear D gene. This CDR3 contains 15 residues. V was clipped by 6 bases and J by 0 bases, with 12 bases between them. Per germline, CDR1 MNHEY and CDR2 SVGAGI. The CDR3 loop is CASSHPRISYNEQFF. CDR3 nucleotides: TGTGCCAGCAGCCACCCCAGAATCTCCTACAATGAGCAGTTCTTC.

This clone was seen just once. This chain connects TRBV19 to TRBJ1-4; D is undetermined. Trimming left V 5 bases short and J 7 bases short, with 8 bases between. The CDR3 totals 12 residues. Per germline, CDR1 LNHDA and CDR2 SQIVND (reference sequence). The DNA of the CDR3 is TGTGCCAGTAGTCCCCCTCTTGAAAAACTGTTTTTT. It yields the protein CASSPPLEKLFF.

The V call is TRBV28, the J call TRBJ1-1; D not resolved. Germline lookup yields CDR1 MDHEN and CDR2 SYDVKM. V lost 7 bases, J lost 1 base, and 10 bases lay in between. This CDR3 is 13 amino acids long. The CDR3 region is CASTDGRNTEAFF. DNA for the CDR3: TGTGCCAGCACGGACGGGAGGAACACTGAAGCTTTCTTT.

Comment on this clone: Additional DNA sequences in this sample encode the identical CDR3. The chain has TRBV29-1 and TRBJ1-1; D may be TRBD1 (5 bases). The V end was cut by 4 bases, the J end by 2 bases, with 8 bases between. In germline, CDR1 is SQVTM, CDR2 ANQGSEA. CDR3 length equals 12 residues. CDR3 region: CSVGQTNTEAFF. The CDR3 region has the DNA TGCAGCGTTGGACAGACTAACACTGAAGCTTTCTTT. Together with reference TRBV29-1 and TRBJ1-1, the CDR3 gives the full variable domain: SAVISQKPSRDICQRGTSLTIQCQVDSQVTMMFWYRQQPGQSLTLIATANQGSEATYESGFVIDKFPISRPNLTFSTLTVSNMSPEDSSIYLCSVGQTNTEAFFGQGTRLTVV.